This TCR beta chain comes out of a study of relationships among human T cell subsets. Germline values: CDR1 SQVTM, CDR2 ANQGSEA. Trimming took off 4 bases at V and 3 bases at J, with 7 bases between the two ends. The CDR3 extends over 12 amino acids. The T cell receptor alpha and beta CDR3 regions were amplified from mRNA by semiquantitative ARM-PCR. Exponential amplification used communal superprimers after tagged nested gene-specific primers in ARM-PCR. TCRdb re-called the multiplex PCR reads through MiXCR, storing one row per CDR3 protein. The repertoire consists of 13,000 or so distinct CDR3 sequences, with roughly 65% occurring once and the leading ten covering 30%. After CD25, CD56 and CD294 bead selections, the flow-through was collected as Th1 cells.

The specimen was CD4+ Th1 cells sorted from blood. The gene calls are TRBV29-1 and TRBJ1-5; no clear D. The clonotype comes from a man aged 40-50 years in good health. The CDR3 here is CSVGQYNQPQHF. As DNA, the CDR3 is TGCAGCGTTGGGCAGTACAATCAGCCCCAGCATTTT.